Listed here are 32 T cell receptor beta chains from one sample, sequenced in a study of blood T cell repertoires in COVID-19. Clones were read by immunoSEQ multiplex PCR, and TCRdb kept only the in-frame ones, dropping some. The sample yields some 210,000 clones, about four fifths seen once. Sequences were obtained from PBMCs or T cells enriched from blood (not recorded which). Receptors were obtained from a woman between 45 and 60 years old with acute COVID-19.

The chain recombines TRBV7-9 with TRBJ1-6, with 12 bases lining up with TRBD1. Trimming at V came to 5 bases and at J to 7 bases, leaving 9 bases not matched to a gene. Germline CDR1 and CDR2: SEHNR and FQNEAQ (reference sequence). The CDR3 totals 17 residues. The CDR3 sequence is CASSTGTGGLLNSPLHF. CDR3 coding DNA: TGTGCCAGCAGCACAGGGACAGGGGGCTTGTTGAATTCACCCCTCCACTTT.

This sequence joins TRBV5-8 and TRBJ1-1; a weak D match, TRBD1 (5 bases). The V gene lost 8 bases and the J gene lost 3 bases, with 14 bases spanning the gap. The CDR3 has 13 residues. The V gene's germline CDR1 is SGHTS and CDR2 YDEGEE. This chain's CDR3 is CASLSGADTEAFF. The DNA of the CDR3 is TGTGCCAGTCTAAGCGGGGCGGACACTGAAGCTTTCTTT.

The chain uses TRBV28 and TRBJ1-5, with 7 nucleotides matching TRBD1. Germline V gene data show CDR1 as MDHEN and CDR2 as SYDVKM. Losses at the gene ends were 4 bases for V and 6 bases for J; bases not matched to a gene: 6. This CDR3 spans 14 amino acids. The CDR3 sequence: CASSWTGHIQPQHF. The CDR3 DNA reads TGTGCCAGCAGTTGGACAGGTCACATTCAGCCCCAGCATTTT. Variable domain in full (rest from reference TRBV28 and TRBJ1-5): DVKVTQSSRYLVKRTGEKVFLECVQDMDHENMFWYRQDPGLGLRLIYFSYDVKMKEKGDIPEGYSVSREKKERFSLILESASTNQTSMYLCASSWTGHIQPQHFGDGTRLSIL.

V and J are TRBV11-2 and TRBJ2-3; possibly TRBD1 for D (5 bases). From germline, CDR1 is SGHAT and CDR2 FQNNGV. The CDR3 has 13 residues. V was pared by 1 base and J by 6 bases, with 8 bases between. The CDR3 DNA reads TGTGCCAGCAGCTTAGGGGGCCGCGATACGCAGTATTTT. It encodes CASSLGGRDTQYF.

This clone was found a few times. The V call is TRBV7-9, the J call TRBJ1-2; tentatively, D is TRBD1 (6 bases). Trimming took off 2 bases at V and 0 bases at J, with 13 bases between the two ends. CDR3 length: 16 amino acids. CDR1 SEHNR and CDR2 FQNEAQ come from the germline V gene (reference sequence). Here the CDR3 DNA reads TGTGCCAGCAGCTTACTCCTACAGGGAACTAACTATGGCTACACCTTC. Translated, it gives CASSLLLQGTNYGYTF.

The chain links TRBV4-1 to TRBJ2-3, with D perhaps matching TRBD2 (6 bases). Between the trimmed V and J ends, which lost 1 base and 10 bases, there was a span of 12 bases. The CDR3 extends over 13 amino acids. Per the germline V gene, CDR1 is MGHRA and CDR2 is YSYEKL. CDR3 protein: CASSQGGEGAQYF. The CDR3, as DNA: TGCGCCAGCAGCCAAGGGGGGGAAGGTGCGCAGTATTTT.

J is TRBJ1-3 and V is TRBV5-6; 9 bases match TRBD1. Per the germline V gene, CDR1 is SGHDT and CDR2 is YYEEEE. The V segment lost 1 base and the J segment 4 bases; nucleotides outside the gene matches: 6. CDR3 length: 16 residues. The CDR3 sequence is CASSLLQGAFGNTIYF. Written as DNA, the CDR3 is TGTGCCAGCAGCTTGTTACAGGGGGCGTTCGGAAACACCATATATTTT.

The J gene is TRBJ2-6, the V gene TRBV5-6, with 9 bases aligning to TRBD1. In germline, CDR1 is SGHDT, CDR2 YYEEEE. The CDR3 extends over 16 amino acids. V dropped 4 bases and J dropped 2; count of bases not matched to a gene: 4. In DNA, the CDR3 is TGTGCCAGCAGCCAACAGGGGGCGGCTGGGGCCAACGTCCTGACTTTC. This encodes CASSQQGAAGANVLTF.

This clone was seen once. The genes are TRBV5-1 and TRBJ2-5, with TRBD1 identical over 7 bases. Trimming removed 1 base from V and 4 bases from J; junction bases left unmatched: 7. The CDR3 contains 15 residues. CDR1 and CDR2 from the germline V gene are SGHRS and YFSETQ. The CDR3 region is CASSLMAGGGETQYF. DNA for the CDR3: TGCGCCAGCAGCTTGATGGCAGGGGGTGGAGAGACCCAGTACTTC.

CDR3 coding DNA: TGTGCCAGCAGCTGGGACAGGGGACGTGGAAACACCATATATTTT. This translates into CASSWDRGRGNTIYF. V usage is TRBV5-6 and J usage is TRBJ1-3, with 10 bases that match TRBD1. Germline CDR1 reads SGHDT; CDR2 reads YYEEEE. Germline trimming cut 3 bases from V and 3 bases from J; bases unmatched to any gene: 3. There are 15 residues in the CDR3.

This sequence joins TRBV28 and TRBJ2-6, with D maybe TRBD1 (6 bases). Trimming pared 8 bases from V and 0 bases from J, leaving 17 bases between. Germline V CDR1 and CDR2: MDHEN, SYDVKM. The CDR3 has 17 residues. The CDR3 region is CASGSGQSRSGANVLTF. CDR3 coding DNA: TGTGCCAGCGGATCAGGACAGAGTCGCTCTGGGGCCAACGTCCTGACTTTC.

This chain joins TRBV24-1 and TRBJ1-2; D might be TRBD1 (5 bases). Germline CDR1 and CDR2: KGHDR and SFDVKD. V gave up 4 bases and J gave up 7 bases, with 12 bases separating them. The CDR3 runs 13 residues. CDR3 loop: CATSEDRDSGYTF. The DNA of the CDR3 is TGTGCCACCAGTGAAGACCGGGACTCTGGCTACACCTTC.

The rearrangement uses TRBV3-1 (or the pseudogene TRBV3-2) and TRBJ2-6, with a possible D match to TRBD2 (5 bases). CDR3 size: 19 residues. The V end was cut by 6 bases, the J end by 2 bases, with 23 bases between. Germline loops: CDR1 LGHDT, CDR2 YNNKEL (reference sequence). The CDR3 here is CASSRFYGGSSAGANVLTF. Written as DNA, the CDR3 is TGTGCCAGCAGTCGTTTTTATGGAGGATCGAGCGCTGGGGCCAACGTCCTGACTTTC.

The chain combines TRBV28 with TRBJ1-2; weak D call: TRBD1 (5 bases). The germline CDR1 and CDR2 sequences are MDHEN and SYDVKM. CDR3 length: 14 residues. With 7 bases removed from V and 5 bases from J, the gap between germline ends came to 17 bases. The CDR3 DNA reads as TGTGCCAGCACACCTGGGACTTTACGGTATGGCTACACCTTC. Translated, it gives CASTPGTLRYGYTF.

Many counts were recorded for this clone. The rearrangement uses TRBV2 and TRBJ2-3; possibly TRBD2 for D (6 bases). CDR1 is SNHLY, CDR2 FYNNEI, per germline. There are 15 residues in the CDR3. V gave up 4 bases and J gave up 2 bases, with 13 bases separating them. CDR3 sequence: CASSGVTRLTDTQYF. CDR3 nucleotides: TGTGCCAGCAGTGGCGTGACTAGACTCACAGATACGCAGTATTTT.

The V and J genes are TRBV27 and TRBJ2-7, with 8 bases aligning to TRBD1. V trimming: 5 bases; J trimming: 3 bases; junction bases outside the gene matches: 6. There are 14 residues in the CDR3. Germline V gene lookup returns CDR1 MNHEY and CDR2 SMNVEV (reference sequence). The CDR3 region is CASSQGAHLYEQYF. The CDR3 nucleotides read TGTGCCAGCAGTCAGGGGGCGCACCTCTACGAGCAGTACTTC.

This sequence joins TRBV6-1 and TRBJ1-5, with D possibly matching TRBD1 (5 bases). The germline V gene encodes CDR1 MNHNS and CDR2 SASEGT. The CDR3 covers 15 residues. The V end was cut by 1 base, the J end by 10 bases, with 17 bases between. CDR3 DNA sequence: TGTGCCAGCAGTGAAGTCGGAGGGACGGTAGATCCCCAGCATTTT. Translation gives CASSEVGGTVDPQHF.

The V gene is TRBV4-3, the J gene TRBJ1-2; TRBD1 is a possible D gene (6 bases). This CDR3 spans 13 amino acids. Trimming left V 0 bases short and J 7 bases short, with 9 bases between. Germline CDR1 is LGHNA and CDR2 is YSLEER. The CDR3 DNA sequence: TGCGCCAGCAGCCAAGAGGGGGCAAGTGGCTACACCTTC. Protein product: CASSQEGASGYTF.

The chain joins TRBV4-2 to TRBJ1-2, with 7 bases fitting TRBD1. With 4 bases clipped from V and 5 bases from J, the junction kept 7 bases outside the gene matches. From germline, CDR1 is LGHNA and CDR2 YNFKEQ. This CDR3 spans 14 amino acids. DNA for the CDR3: TGTGCCAGCAGCCCCTCCTTGACAGGGTATGGCTACACCTTC. Translating it yields CASSPSLTGYGYTF.

The V gene is TRBV9, the J gene TRBJ2-7; 9 nucleotides line up with TRBD2. J gave up 3 bases and V 0 bases, and 4 bases lay outside the gene matches. The germline V gene has CDR1 SGDLS and CDR2 YYNGEE. The CDR3 totals 15 residues. In nucleotides, the CDR3 is TGTGCCAGCAGCGTAGGGGCTAGCGGGATCTACGAGCAGTACTTC. Amino acid sequence: CASSVGASGIYEQYF.

This sequence joins TRBV14 and TRBJ2-7; D is possibly TRBD2 (7 bases). Germline V gives CDR1 SGHDN, CDR2 FVKESK. V lost 6 bases and J 2 bases, leaving 14 bases between the germline ends. CDR3 length: 14 amino acids. The CDR3 sequence: CASRRGGLTYEQYF. As DNA, the CDR3 is TGTGCCAGCAGGAGGGGGGGCCTTACCTACGAGCAGTACTTC.

The chain carries TRBV5-6 and TRBJ2-7; perhaps TRBD1 as D (6 bases). The V gene lost 1 base and the J gene lost 2 bases, with 10 bases spanning the gap. The CDR3 loop spans 14 amino acids. Germline CDR1 SGHDT, CDR2 YYEEEE. This CDR3 is CASSLTGTTYEQYF. DNA for the CDR3: TGTGCCAGCAGCTTGACAGGGACCACCTACGAGCAGTACTTC.

The chain has TRBV7-8 and TRBJ2-1; D is unclear. V dropped 4 bases and J dropped 4 bases, with 14 bases sitting between them. This CDR3 spans 15 amino acids. Germline assignment: CDR1 SGHVS and CDR2 FQNEAQ. CDR3 sequence: CASSSRPETYNEQFF. CDR3 coding DNA: TGTGCCAGCAGCTCGCGGCCCGAGACGTACAATGAGCAGTTCTTC.

The chain joins TRBV6-5 to TRBJ2-3, with a possible D match to TRBD1 (5 bases). With 1 base removed from V and 3 bases from J, the gap between germline ends came to 8 bases. Germline CDR1 and CDR2: MNHEY and SVGAGI. This CDR3 is 14 amino acids long. The CDR3 region is CASSYFGATDTQYF. CDR3 sequence (DNA): TGTGCCAGCAGTTACTTTGGGGCAACAGATACGCAGTATTTT.

The chain is built from TRBV7-2 and TRBJ2-6; weak D call: TRBD2 (5 bases). The CDR3 has 16 residues. With 3 bases removed from V and 3 bases from J, the gap between germline ends came to 12 bases. The germline V gene has CDR1 SGHTA and CDR2 FQGNSA. The CDR3 DNA sequence: TGTGCCAGCAGCTTTTTTGAGGGAAGTGGGGCCAACGTCCTGACTTTC. Protein: CASSFFEGSGANVLTF.

The chain combines TRBV6-2 or TRBV6-3 with TRBJ2-2; no firm D call. V was clipped by 5 bases and J by 5 bases, with 15 bases between them. CDR3 length: 15 residues. Germline assignment: CDR1 MNHEY and CDR2 SVGEGT. CDR3 residues: CASSRGPDVTGELFF. The CDR3 DNA reads TGTGCCAGCAGTCGCGGCCCCGACGTAACCGGGGAGCTGTTTTTT.

The chain recombines TRBV2 with TRBJ2-7; 8 bases are shared with TRBD1. J lost 3 bases, V lost 5 bases, and 6 bases had no gene match. Per germline, CDR1 SNHLY and CDR2 FYNNEI. The CDR3 loop spans 14 amino acids. The CDR3 nucleotides are TGTGCCAGCAGTTACGGACAGGGAATCTACGAGCAGTACTTC. This encodes CASSYGQGIYEQYF.

This sequence joins TRBV27 and TRBJ1-6, with D perhaps TRBD1 (5 bases). V was clipped by 5 bases and J by 4 bases, with 18 bases between them. The CDR3 runs to 17 residues. Germline CDR1 reads MNHEY; CDR2 reads SMNVEV (reference sequence). In nucleotides, the CDR3 is TGTGCCAGCAGTATAATATCTGGGGGGGTTTATAATTCACCCCTCCACTTT. As protein: CASSIISGGVYNSPLHF.

The J gene is TRBJ1-3, the V gene TRBV28; 8 bases fit TRBD1. Trimming cost V 10 bases and J 4 bases; bases outside gene matches: 6. There are 13 residues in the CDR3. Germline-derived CDR1 and CDR2 are MDHEN and SYDVKM. The CDR3 nucleotides are TGTGCCACAAACAGGGGGGGAGGAAACACCATATATTTT. Amino acids: CATNRGGGNTIYF. Based on the CDR3 plus reference TRBV28 and TRBJ1-3, the full variable domain is DVKVTQSSRYLVKRTGEKVFLECVQDMDHENMFWYRQDPGLGLRLIYFSYDVKMKEKGDIPEGYSVSREKKERFSLILESASTNQTSMYLCATNRGGGNTIYFGEGSWLTVV.

This clone came up a few times. The chain links TRBV4-3 to TRBJ2-3, with D possibly TRBD2 on 5 matching bases. Germline CDR1 and CDR2: LGHNA and YSLEER. The CDR3 is 19 residues long. Trimming took off 0 bases at V and 9 bases at J, with 28 bases between the two ends. CDR3 in DNA: TGCGCCAGCAGCCAAGAAGTACGGGGTTCCACCTGGAGTCATATGACGCAGTATTTT. This translates into CASSQEVRGSTWSHMTQYF.

The V gene is TRBV28, the J gene TRBJ2-1; 12 positions match TRBD2. The J segment lost 8 bases and the V segment lost 5 bases, leaving 7 bases of the junction unmatched. The CDR3 totals 15 residues. Germline-derived CDR1 and CDR2 are MDHEN and SYDVKM. The CDR3 DNA sequence: TGTGCCAGCAGTCTTACTAGCGGGAGGTTCTATGAGCAGTTCTTC. Translating gives CASSLTSGRFYEQFF.

This chain links TRBV6-8 with TRBJ1-5, with a weak D call TRBD1 (5 bases). The length of the CDR3 is 17 residues. The germline V gene has CDR1 MNHGY and CDR2 SAAAGT. Trimming cost V 5 bases and J 0 bases, with 17 bases left between them. CDR3 sequence: CASSGDQQEYSNQPQHF. The DNA of the CDR3 is TGTGCCAGCAGTGGCGACCAACAGGAGTATAGCAATCAGCCCCAGCATTTT.